This T cell receptor beta chain was captured in a study of blood T cells in healthy people across ages. Broader study findings: Lack of knowledge of donor CMV status possibly confounded expanded clonotype changes.

The CDR3 consists of 15 residues. Details on this clonotype: No antigen is known for it. The junction and the germline gene differ at one end; a read error may be behind it.

The authors ran a second PCR of about 6 to 11 cycles using a sample-barcoded 5' primer and a J-beta primer mix. The template-switch adaptor, which had 12 random nucleotides, put a tag on each cDNA molecule. Via MiXCR, TCRdb re-called the 5' RACE reads, giving one row per CDR3 protein. The sample has fewer than 2 million distinct CDR3 sequences; roughly two fifths are singletons. With each sample, at least 5 micrograms of total RNA were extracted. Sequencing was performed on blood. The V call is TRBV12-3 or TRBV12-4, the J call TRBJ2-7; D may be TRBD1 or TRBD2 (5 bases each). This clonotype originated in a human donor in good health. The CDR3 region has the DNA TGCGCCAGCAGTTCCCTCTGGGACGGATCCTACGAGCAGTACTTC. It specifies CASSSLWDGSYEQYF.